Only a few counts were recorded for the clone carrying this T cell receptor (beta chain). The target antigen is unknown. The data were taken from a study of T cells in Graves' hyperthyroidism and ophthalmopathy. Study summary: Once the initial diagnosis was made, peripheral blood was obtained before any treatment. Study results and caveats: Ophthalmopathy and stable hyperthyroidism were told apart by a 13 V-J model. Appearing also in blood were most of the thyroid clonotypes expanded above 0.001.

V lost 1 base, J lost 5 bases, and 11 bases lay in between. This CDR3 contains 14 residues. The germline V gene has CDR1 SGHTA and CDR2 FQGNSA. Fresh peripheral blood, around 9.3 ml of it, supplied the PBMCs. Authors of the study amplified TCR beta CDR3 regions from RNA transcripts. HTBI primers were the set used in a first-round RT-PCR of the TCR CDR3. In TCRdb, the multiplex PCR reads were re-called with MiXCR into one record per CDR3 protein. In the table there are almost 500,000 distinct CDR3 sequences, less than 25% of which are singletons. The chain has TRBV7-2 and TRBJ2-5; a possible D gene is TRBD2 (5 bases). The receptor comes from a woman in her 70s with Graves' ophthalmopathy. Sequenced material: blood. The CDR3, as DNA: TGTGCCAGCAGCTTAGTTTCTGCGGGTGAGACCCAGTACTTC. Its translation is CASSLVSAGETQYF.